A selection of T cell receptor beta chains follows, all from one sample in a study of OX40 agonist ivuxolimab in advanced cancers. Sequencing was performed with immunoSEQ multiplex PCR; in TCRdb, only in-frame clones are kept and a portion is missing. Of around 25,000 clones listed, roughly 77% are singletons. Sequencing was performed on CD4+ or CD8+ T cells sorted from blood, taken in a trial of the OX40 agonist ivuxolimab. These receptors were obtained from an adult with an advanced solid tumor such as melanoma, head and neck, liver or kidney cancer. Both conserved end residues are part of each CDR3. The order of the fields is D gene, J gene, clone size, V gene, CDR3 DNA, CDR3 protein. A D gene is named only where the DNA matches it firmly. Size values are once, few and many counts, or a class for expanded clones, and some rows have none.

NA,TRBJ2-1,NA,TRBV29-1,TGCAGCGTTGCGACGGGGTCCGTAAATGAGCAGTTCTTC,CSVATGSVNEQFF
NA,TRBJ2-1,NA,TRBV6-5,TGTGCCAGTGGGCCATTATCGGGCGTCCGGAATGAGCAGTTCTTC,CASGPLSGVRNEQFF
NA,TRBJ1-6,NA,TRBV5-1,TGCGCCAGCAGCCAGCCGGGGGGCGTGGGTTCACCCCTCCACTTT,CASSQPGGVGSPLHF
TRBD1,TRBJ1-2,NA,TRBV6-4,TGTGCCAGCAGCCGGGGACAGGGGCTTTCCTATGGCTACACCTTC,CASSRGQGLSYGYTF
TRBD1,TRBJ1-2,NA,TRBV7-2,TGTGCCAGCAGGCCATCCGGGACAGGGGTTGGCTACACCTTC,CASRPSGTGVGYTF
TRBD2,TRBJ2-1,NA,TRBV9,TGTGCCAGCAGCGACTCCCAGGGACTAGCGGGAGAATCGCCGGATGAGCAGTTCTTC,CASSDSQGLAGESPDEQFF
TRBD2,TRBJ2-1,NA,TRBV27,TGTGCCAGCAGTTATCCCTCCTTAAGCGGGGGGTCCTACAATGAGCAGTTCTTC,CASSYPSLSGGSYNEQFF
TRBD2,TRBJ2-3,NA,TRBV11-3,TGTGCCAGCAGCTTAGGGACTAGCGGGAGTTTTCCAGATACGCAGTATTTT,CASSLGTSGSFPDTQYF
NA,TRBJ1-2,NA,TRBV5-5,TGTGCCAGCAGCTTGGGTGGGGTCAACTATGGCTACACCTTC,CASSLGGVNYGYTF
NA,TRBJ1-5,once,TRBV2,TGTGCCAGCACTGAGGGGGGCGAGGATCAGCCCCAGCATTTT,CASTEGGEDQPQHF
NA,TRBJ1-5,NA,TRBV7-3,TGTGCCAGCAGCTTAAGGCGGGACGGCCATCAGCCCCAGCATTTT,CASSLRRDGHQPQHF
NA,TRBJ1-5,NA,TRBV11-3,TGTGCCAGCAGCACACCGGGCCCTAGCAATCAGCCCCAGCATTTT,CASSTPGPSNQPQHF
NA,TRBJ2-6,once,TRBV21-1,NA,CASSLSYRDSVAYGANVLTF
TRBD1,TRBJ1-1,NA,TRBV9,TGTGCCAGCAGCGGACGGACAGGGGCGGACGGTGGAAGCACTGAAGCTTTCTTT,CASSGRTGADGGSTEAFF
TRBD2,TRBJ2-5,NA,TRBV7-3,TGTGCCAGCAGCCGACAAGGACTAGCAGAGACCCAGTACTTC,CASSRQGLAETQYF
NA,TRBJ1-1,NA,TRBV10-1,TGCGCCAGCAGTCCTCAGGGACACCCGAACACTGAAGCTTTCTTT,CASSPQGHPNTEAFF
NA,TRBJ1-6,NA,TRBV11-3,TGTGCCAGCAGCCGGGAGCATAATTCACCCCTCCACTTT,CASSREHNSPLHF
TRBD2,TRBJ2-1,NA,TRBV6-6,TGTGCCTCTTGGGGGGGATACAATGAGCAGTTCTTC,CASWGGYNEQFF